The clone carrying this T cell receptor beta chain occurred a few times. Its antigen remains unidentified. MiXCR was run by TCRdb on the 5' RACE reads, yielding one entry per CDR3 protein. The table lists just under 550,000 distinct CDR3 sequences, roughly 15% of them singletons. The sample originates from a study of identical twins. Whole-study results and caveats: Surplus twin overlap in beta out-of-frame sequences was less pronounced.

This CDR3 has 16 amino acids. With 0 bases clipped from V and 7 bases from J, the junction kept 6 bases outside the gene matches. In germline, CDR1 is LGHDT, CDR2 YNNKEL (reference sequence). This sample was also put to use in a study of yellow fever vaccine responses in identical twins.

The genes are TRBV3-1 and TRBJ2-1; 10 bases agree with TRBD2. Sequenced input: CD4+ T cells sorted from blood. This receptor was identified in a woman aged 18-29 years in good health. The CDR3 protein is CASSQDERGGHNEQFF. The CDR3 DNA follows: TGTGCCAGCAGCCAAGATGAGCGGGGGGGCCATAATGAGCAGTTCTTC.